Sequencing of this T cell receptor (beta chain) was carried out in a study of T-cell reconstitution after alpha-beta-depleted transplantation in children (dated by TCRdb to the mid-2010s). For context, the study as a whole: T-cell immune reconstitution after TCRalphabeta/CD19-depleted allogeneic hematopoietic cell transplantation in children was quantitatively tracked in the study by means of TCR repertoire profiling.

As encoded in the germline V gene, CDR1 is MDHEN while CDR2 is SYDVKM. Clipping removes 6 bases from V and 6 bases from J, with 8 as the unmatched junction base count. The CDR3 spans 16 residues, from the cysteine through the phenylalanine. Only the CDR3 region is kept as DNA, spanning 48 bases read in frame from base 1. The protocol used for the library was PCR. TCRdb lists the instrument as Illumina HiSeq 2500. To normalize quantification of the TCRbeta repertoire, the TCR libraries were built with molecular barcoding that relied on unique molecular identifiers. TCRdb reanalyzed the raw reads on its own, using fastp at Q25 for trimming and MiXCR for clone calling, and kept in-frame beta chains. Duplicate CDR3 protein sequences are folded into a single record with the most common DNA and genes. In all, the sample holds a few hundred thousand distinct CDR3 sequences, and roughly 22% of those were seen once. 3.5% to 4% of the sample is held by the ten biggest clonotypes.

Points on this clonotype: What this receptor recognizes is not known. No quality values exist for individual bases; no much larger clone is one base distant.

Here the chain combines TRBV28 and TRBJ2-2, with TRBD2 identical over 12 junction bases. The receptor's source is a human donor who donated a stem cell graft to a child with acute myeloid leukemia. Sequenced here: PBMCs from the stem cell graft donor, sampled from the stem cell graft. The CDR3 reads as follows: CASSHLAGGGAGELFF. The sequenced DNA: TGTGCCAGCAGCCATCTAGCGGGAGGGGGTGCCGGGGAGCTGTTTTTT.